This is a list of T cell receptor beta chains from one sample in a study of cytomegalovirus exposure and HLA in healthy donors. The method was immunoSEQ multiplex PCR; TCRdb's version includes in-frame clones alone and lacks a portion of them. The sample yields approximately 180,000 clones, 80% seen once. The sequenced material came from PBMCs. Every receptor here comes from a man aged 25 to 40 in good health and CMV-seropositive. CDR3s include the opening cysteine and the closing phenylalanine or tryptophan. A D gene is named only where the DNA matches it firmly. Clone size is not always given. Where it is, it says once, few, many or a class for expanded clones.

clone_size d_call j_call v_call cdr3_nt cdr3_aa
. . TRBJ1-2 TRBV9 TGTGCCAGCAGCGTAGCCCCCCGTCATGGCTACACCTTC CASSVAPRHGYTF
. TRBD1 TRBJ1-6 TRBV5-1 TGCGCCAGCAGCTTGGGAGAGGGGGCCGGGTCACCCCTCCACTTT CASSLGEGAGSPLHF
. TRBD2 TRBJ2-2 TRBV4-1 TGCGCCAGCAGCCTCCCGGACACGCGGGGGGCCGGGGAGCTGTTTTTT CASSLPDTRGAGELFF
. TRBD2 TRBJ2-7 TRBV6-5 TGTGCCAGCAGTTACACGGGGGGTGTAATGTACTTC CASSYTGGVMYF
few TRBD1 TRBJ2-7 TRBV14 TGTGCCAGCAGCCCCCAACGGACAGGGGTTTCCTACGAGCAGTACTTC CASSPQRTGVSYEQYF
few . TRBJ2-7 TRBV7-3 TGTGCCAGCAGCTTAGGAGCAAGCGGAGGCAGACACTACGAGCAGTACTTC CASSLGASGGRHYEQYF
. TRBD2 TRBJ2-5 TRBV14 TGTGCCAGCAGCCCGCTAGCGGGTGGGAGAGAGACCCAGTACTTC CASSPLAGGRETQYF
. . TRBJ2-3 TRBV4-1 TGCGCCAGCAGCCAAAAGGTGGGTTATCTAGGAGAGTCAAGCACAGATACGCAGTATTTT CASSQKVGYLGESSTDTQYF
. . TRBJ2-7 TRBV12-5 TGTGCTAGTGGTTTATCTCGGGAGCAGTACTTC CASGLSREQYF
. . TRBJ1-1 TRBV25-1 TGTGCCAGCAGTGAGGGTCAGGGAATGAACACTGAAGCTTTCTTT CASSEGQGMNTEAFF
. . TRBJ1-4 TRBV28 TGTGCCAGCAGTGGGCCTAATGAAAAACTGTTTTTT CASSGPNEKLFF
few . TRBJ1-1 TRBV2 TGTGCCAGCCACCAAGGGGATGGTACTGAAGCTTTCTTT CASHQGDGTEAFF
. . TRBJ1-6 TRBV6-1 TGTGCCAGCAGTGGGACCCTGCGGGGTTCACCCCTCCACTTT CASSGTLRGSPLHF
. TRBD1 TRBJ2-7 TRBV18 TGTGCCAGCTCACTCGGGACAGGGGATTCCTACGAGCAGTACTTC CASSLGTGDSYEQYF
once . TRBJ1-6 TRBV6-5 TGTGCCAGCAGTTACATGGGGGCTGATTCACCCCTCCACTTT CASSYMGADSPLHF
. TRBD1 TRBJ1-5 TRBV5-3 TGTGCCAGAAGCTTAAGCCGGGACAGGGTCAATCAGCCCCAGCATTTT CARSLSRDRVNQPQHF
once TRBD2 TRBJ2-1 TRBV9 TGTGCCAGCAGCGTATCGAGTAGCGGGGGGGCCTCCTACAATGAGCAGTTCTTC CASSVSSSGGASYNEQFF
. TRBD2 TRBJ2-1 TRBV19 TGTGCCAGTACCCCCCCCCGGCTAGCGGGGACCTACAATGAGCAGTTCTTC CASTPPRLAGTYNEQFF
. . TRBJ2-1 TRBV5-1 TGCGCCAGCAGCTTGGCCAGGAATGAGCAGTTCTTC CASSLARNEQFF
. TRBD2 TRBJ2-3 TRBV5-4 TGTGCCAGCAGCTTGATGAGGGTAGCGGGAGTTAATACGCAGTATTTT CASSLMRVAGVNTQYF
. . TRBJ1-2 TRBV12-5 TGTGCTAGTGGGCTGCGGTCGGGTGGCTACACCTTC CASGLRSGGYTF
. . TRBJ1-1 TRBV18 TGTGCCAGCTCACAATCCGGGGGCACTGAAGCTTTCTTT CASSQSGGTEAFF
. . TRBJ1-2 TRBV19 TGTGCCAGTAGTATAGGGACAAACGGCTACACCTTC CASSIGTNGYTF
. TRBD2 TRBJ2-1 TRBV4-2 TGTGCCAGCAGCCAGGTCGGGACTAGCAGCATCAGTGAGCAGTTCTTC CASSQVGTSSISEQFF
. TRBD2 TRBJ2-2 TRBV18 TGTGCCAGCGTCGGACTAGCGCCGAGTACCGGGGAGCTGTTTTTT CASVGLAPSTGELFF
. . TRBJ2-7 TRBV19 TGTGCCAGTAGTGCCGGGACACCTTCCTACGAGCAGTACTTC CASSAGTPSYEQYF
once . TRBJ2-2 TRBV5-1 TGCGCCAGCAGCTTAGAACAGGCGAACACCGGGGAGCTGTTTTTT CASSLEQANTGELFF
. . TRBJ2-1 TRBV6-5 TGTGCCAGCAGTTACTCCAACAGGAATGAGCAGTTCTTC CASSYSNRNEQFF
. TRBD1 TRBJ2-7 TRBV2 TGTGCCAGCAGTGGACAGGGGAGGCCCGACGAGCAGTACTTC CASSGQGRPDEQYF
. . TRBJ2-2 TRBV6-1 TGTGCCAGCGGGGCAGCGAACACCGGGGAGCTGTTTTTT CASGAANTGELFF
few TRBD1 TRBJ2-5 TRBV7-9 TGTGCCAGCAGCTCTGAGGGGGCGTACTACCAAGAGACCCAGTACTTC CASSSEGAYYQETQYF
. TRBD2 TRBJ2-5 TRBV27 TGTGCCAGCAGTTCGGGGACTAGCGGGGGGCCCGGCCAAGAGACCCAGTACTTC CASSSGTSGGPGQETQYF
. TRBD2 TRBJ2-7 TRBV14 TGTGCCAGCAGCCAAGGGGACTTTAGCGGGCGCCGCTACGAGCAGTACTTC CASSQGDFSGRRYEQYF
. . TRBJ1-2 TRBV9 TGTGCCAGCAGCCCCGGGGGGGTCAGGTATGGCTACACCTTC CASSPGGVRYGYTF
. . TRBJ1-2 TRBV4-1 TGCGCCAGCAGTCCCGGGGAGGCAGTGGGTTACTATGGCTACACCTTC CASSPGEAVGYYGYTF
. TRBD1 TRBJ1-2 TRBV13 TGTGCCAGCAGCTCAGGGGGCAGCTATGGCTACACCTTC CASSSGGSYGYTF